Each of the 30 T cell receptor beta chains below was sequenced from the same sample in a study of beta chain features in type 1 diabetes. Expressed TCRB transcripts were sequenced after all isolated RNA was converted to cDNA. The data were produced by immunoSEQ multiplex PCR, yet TCRdb's version contains in-frame clones alone and is incomplete. This table holds 150,000 to 170,000 clones, 7.5% to 10% found once. The source material was central memory CD4+ T cells from blood. These receptors all come from a man aged 18 to 30 in good health.

This clone was seen a handful of times. The V gene is TRBV11-2, the J gene TRBJ2-5; the D gene is possibly TRBD1 (6 bases). V lost 5 bases, J lost 2 bases, and 9 bases lay in between. This CDR3 region has 13 residues. Germline CDR1 SGHAT, CDR2 FQNNGV. As DNA, the CDR3 is TGTGCCAGCAGCCCCGGACAGCAAGAGACCCAGTACTTC. This codes for CASSPGQQETQYF.

V usage is TRBV7-2 and J usage is TRBJ2-1; 11 bases fit TRBD2. From germline, CDR1 is SGHTA and CDR2 FQGNSA. The CDR3 runs to 18 residues. Trimming at V came to 0 bases and at J to 9 bases, leaving 13 bases not matched to a gene. The CDR3 region is CASSLASGGARLGGEQFF. CDR3 sequence (DNA): TGTGCCAGCAGCTTAGCTAGCGGGGGGGCCCGTCTGGGGGGTGAGCAGTTCTTC.

This clone was observed a few times. V usage is TRBV5-4 and J usage is TRBJ2-7; 11 nucleotides match TRBD1. The CDR3 is made up of 17 amino acids. The ends lost 4 bases at V and 5 bases at J; junction bases unmatched: 14. Germline assignment: CDR1 SGHNT and CDR2 YYREEE (reference sequence). CDR3 nucleotides: TGTGCCAGCAGCCCGGGACAGGGGGTGACCCGCATCCACGAGCAGTACTTC. Translated: CASSPGQGVTRIHEQYF.

The chain joins TRBV18 to TRBJ2-7, with 9 bases matching TRBD2. J was trimmed by 5 bases and V by 1 base; bases with no gene match: 3. The germline gives CDR1 KGHSH, CDR2 LQKENI. The length of the CDR3 is 14 residues. The CDR3 DNA follows: TGTGCCAGCTCACCACGGACTAGCGAGGACGAGCAGTACTTC. Amino acid sequence: CASSPRTSEDEQYF.

The V call is TRBV30, the J call TRBJ1-5; 7 positions agree with TRBD1. J lost 6 bases, V lost 2 bases, and 10 bases had no gene match. The CDR3 extends over 15 amino acids. Looked up from germline, CDR1 is GTSNPN and CDR2 is SVGIG (reference sequence). The CDR3 protein is CAWSIPQGGRQPQHF. The DNA for the CDR3 is TGTGCCTGGAGTATCCCCCAGGGGGGTCGTCAGCCCCAGCATTTT. The full variable domain, its missing parts supplied by reference TRBV30 and TRBJ1-5, is SQTIHQWPATLVQPVGSPLSLECTVEGTSNPNLYWYRQAAGRGLQLLFYSVGIGQISSEVPQNLSASRPQDRQFILSSKKLLLSDSGFYLCAWSIPQGGRQPQHFGDGTRLSIL.

The gene calls are TRBV27 and TRBJ2-5; 16 bases fit TRBD2. The V segment lost 5 bases and the J segment 5 bases; nucleotides outside the gene matches: 5. The CDR3 spans 16 residues. Germline CDR1 is MNHEY and CDR2 is SMNVEV (reference sequence). As DNA, the CDR3 is TGTGCCAGCAGTAAGGGACTAGCGGGAGGGCCGGAGACCCAGTACTTC. Translated: CASSKGLAGGPETQYF.

This clone has only a few counts. The chain uses TRBV30 and TRBJ1-5; 10 bases agree with TRBD1. The CDR3 extends over 14 amino acids. Germline loops: CDR1 GTSNPN, CDR2 SVGIG (reference sequence). The CDR3 DNA reads TGTGCTTCCGGGACAGGGGTTAGGAATCAGCCCCAGCATTTT. This sequence encodes CASGTGVRNQPQHF.

This clone was found a few times. The chain employs TRBV30 and TRBJ2-5; D is perhaps TRBD2 (6 bases). The length of the CDR3 is 15 residues. V was shortened by 2 bases and J by 3 bases, with 16 bases between the two germline ends. The germline V gene has CDR1 GTSNPN and CDR2 SVGIG (reference sequence). For the CDR3, the DNA is TGTGCCTGGAGTCGGGGATCTCTAGCGAAAGAGACCCAGTACTTC. It translates to CAWSRGSLAKETQYF.

This clone was counted only a few times. This sequence joins TRBV15 and TRBJ2-6; TRBD2 aligns across 7 bases. Unmatched junction bases numbered 5, after V lost 0 bases and J lost 6 bases. Germline V CDR1 and CDR2: LNHNV, YYDKDF (reference sequence). The CDR3 is 16 residues long. The chain's CDR3 is CATSRDAGVEANVLTF. As DNA, the CDR3 is TGTGCCACCAGCAGAGATGCGGGGGTAGAGGCCAACGTCCTGACTTTC.

The rearrangement joins TRBV11-2 to TRBJ2-5, with no clear D. Germline values: CDR1 SGHAT, CDR2 FQNNGV. V was pared by 2 bases and J by 5 bases, with 6 bases between. CDR3 length: 12 residues. This CDR3 is CASSLHRETQYF. For the CDR3, the DNA is TGTGCCAGCAGCTTACATCGGGAGACCCAGTACTTC.

A few counts support this clone. The chain links TRBV7-2 to TRBJ2-1, with 15 nucleotides matching TRBD2. With 4 bases clipped from V and 9 bases from J, the junction kept 7 bases outside the gene matches. CDR3 length equals 16 residues. CDR1 is SGHTA and CDR2 is FQGNSA in the germline V gene. CDR3 bases: TGTGCCAGCAGCTCGAGGACTAGCGGGGGGGCCAGTGAGCAGTTCTTC. This translates into CASSSRTSGGASEQFF.

This chain joins TRBV27 and TRBJ2-2, with a weak D call TRBD1 (5 bases). This CDR3 is built from 16 residues. Germline V gives CDR1 MNHEY, CDR2 SMNVEV (reference sequence). Between the trimmed V and J ends, which lost 0 bases and 0 bases, there was a span of 8 bases. Written as DNA, the CDR3 is TGTGCCAGCAGTTTATCTCAGGGATCGAACACCGGGGAGCTGTTTTTT. Translation gives CASSLSQGSNTGELFF.

The V call is TRBV28, the J call TRBJ2-5; the match to TRBD1 covers 8 bases. Germline V CDR1 and CDR2: MDHEN, SYDVKM. This CDR3 is built from 16 residues. J gave up 4 bases and V 4 bases, and 11 bases lay outside the gene matches. The CDR3 DNA follows: TGTGCCAGCAGTTCAATCGCCGCCCAGGGGGCAGAGACCCAGTACTTC. Amino acid sequence: CASSSIAAQGAETQYF.

The rearrangement links TRBV6-5 to TRBJ1-2; D might be TRBD1 (6 bases). V lost 4 bases to trimming and J lost 6 bases, with 9 bases between them. The CDR3 is 12 amino acids. CDR1 MNHEY and CDR2 SVGAGI come from the germline V gene. CDR3 sequence reads: CASSSGVHGYTF. The CDR3 nucleotides read TGTGCCAGCAGTTCAGGGGTGCATGGCTACACCTTC.

This clone was observed at least ten times. The rearrangement links TRBV18 to TRBJ2-5, with D possibly TRBD1 on 5 matching bases. The CDR3 has 14 amino acids. Germline CDR1 and CDR2: KGHSH and LQKENI. V dropped 5 bases and J dropped 5 bases, with 15 bases sitting between them. CDR3 residues: CASSSEMSGETQYF. In nucleotides, the CDR3 is TGTGCCAGCTCATCGGAGATGTCAGGGGAGACCCAGTACTTC.

This clone was recorded many times. This rearrangement joins TRBV4-1 to TRBJ2-1, with 11 bases identical to TRBD2. Germline V gene lookup returns CDR1 MGHRA and CDR2 YSYEKL. The V segment lost 1 base and the J segment 3 bases; nucleotides outside the gene matches: 5. The CDR3 has 17 amino acids. The CDR3 is CASSQAGTSGYYNEQFF. CDR3 bases: TGCGCCAGCAGCCAAGCAGGGACTAGCGGTTACTACAATGAGCAGTTCTTC.

This clone has only a few counts. V and J are TRBV7-8 and TRBJ1-5; 10 bases match TRBD1. V shed 11 bases and J 5 bases; nucleotides not matched to a gene: 9. This CDR3 spans 14 amino acids. Germline CDR1 reads SGHVS; CDR2 reads FQNEAQ. CDR3 in amino acids: CASTGQGKDQPQHF. CDR3 sequence (DNA): TGTGCCTCGACGGGACAGGGGAAAGATCAGCCCCAGCATTTT.

This clone was observed a handful of times. V usage is TRBV19 and J usage is TRBJ1-4; D ambiguous. Germline CDR1 LNHDA, CDR2 SQIVND (reference sequence). The CDR3 loop spans 12 amino acids. The V end lost 6 bases, the J end lost 8 bases, and 10 bases lay between the germline ends. The CDR3, as DNA: TGTGCCAGTAGGAGGGATTTCGAAAAACTGTTTTTT. It specifies CASRRDFEKLFF.

The chain has TRBV28 and TRBJ2-1; TRBD2 matches 11 bases. This CDR3 spans 17 amino acids. CDR1 is MDHEN and CDR2 is SYDVKM in the germline V gene. V trimming: 4 bases; J trimming: 5 bases; junction bases outside the gene matches: 10. For the CDR3, the DNA is TGTGCCAGCAGTTCCCGTAGCGGGAGGGCCAAAAACAATGAGCAGTTCTTC. This gives the protein CASSSRSGRAKNNEQFF.

The genes are TRBV27 and TRBJ1-1; TRBD1 aligns across 9 bases. The trim removed 3 bases at V and 3 bases at J, leaving 2 bases unmatched. The CDR3 loop spans 14 amino acids. The germline gives CDR1 MNHEY, CDR2 SMNVEV (reference sequence). CDR3 DNA: TGTGCCAGCAGTTTTAGGGACAGGGACACTGAAGCTTTCTTT. Translated, it gives CASSFRDRDTEAFF.

This clone was counted only a few times. The rearrangement links TRBV13 to TRBJ2-1; unclear D gene. Per germline, CDR1 PRHDT and CDR2 FYEKMQ (reference sequence). V was shortened by 5 bases and J by 6 bases, with 8 bases between the two germline ends. The CDR3 has 12 residues. In nucleotides, the CDR3 is TGTGCCAGCAGCGGTACAGCCAATGAGCAGTTCTTC. Protein product: CASSGTANEQFF.

J is TRBJ1-1 and V is TRBV5-1; TRBD1 aligns across 7 bases. Germline CDR1 and CDR2: SGHRS and YFSETQ. CDR3 length: 15 residues. Losses at the gene ends were 0 bases for V and 1 base for J; bases not matched to a gene: 3. This CDR3 is CASSLVGTENTEAFF. The CDR3 bases are TGCGCCAGCAGCTTGGTCGGGACAGAGAACACTGAAGCTTTCTTT.

The CDR3 loop is CSGSTGTGVEKLFF. The CDR3 DNA sequence: TGCAGCGGATCGACCGGGACAGGGGTAGAAAAACTGTTTTTT. The rearrangement uses TRBV29-1 and TRBJ1-4; 10 bases map to TRBD1. J gave up 8 bases and V 7 bases, and 10 bases lay outside the gene matches. The CDR3 is made up of 14 amino acids. CDR1 and CDR2 (germline): SQVTM, ANQGSEA.

This clone was seen at least ten times. J is TRBJ1-2 and V is TRBV27; tentatively, D is TRBD1 (5 bases). This CDR3 spans 15 amino acids. CDR1 is MNHEY and CDR2 is SMNVEV in the germline V gene (reference sequence). Trimming stripped 2 bases from V and 2 bases from J, with 12 bases between. The CDR3 sequence is CASSLVPGLNYGYTF. In nucleotides, the CDR3 is TGTGCCAGCAGTTTAGTTCCAGGGCTGAACTATGGCTACACCTTC.

Only a few counts were recorded for this clone. The chain carries TRBV6-5 and TRBJ2-1; D call uncertain. The germline V and J ends were trimmed by 4 bases and 7 bases, with 11 bases remaining between them. Germline assignment: CDR1 MNHEY and CDR2 SVGAGI. The CDR3 loop spans 13 amino acids. The CDR3 reads CASSLLPANEQFF. DNA for the CDR3: TGTGCCAGCAGTTTACTTCCCGCGAATGAGCAGTTCTTC.

V usage is TRBV5-1 and J usage is TRBJ2-7; TRBD2 matches 9 bases. The CDR3 has 16 residues. Germline values: CDR1 SGHRS, CDR2 YFSETQ. V lost 4 bases to trimming and J lost 3 bases; unmatched junction nucleotides: 11. The CDR3 coding sequence is TGCGCCAGCAGCCCGGGGCCTAGCGGGGAGGGCTACGAGCAGTACTTC. Protein product: CASSPGPSGEGYEQYF.

The V gene is TRBV4-2, the J gene TRBJ1-5; no clear D gene. The CDR3 runs 15 residues. Deletions cut 0 bases from V and 3 bases from J, with 9 bases between. Per the germline V gene, CDR1 is LGHNA and CDR2 is YNFKEQ. In DNA form, the CDR3 reads TGTGCCAGCAGCCAAGATCCCAGGAACAATCAGCCCCAGCATTTT. Encoded protein: CASSQDPRNNQPQHF.

This chain links TRBV4-2 with TRBJ1-1; TRBD1 agrees at 8 bases. CDR1 and CDR2 from the germline V gene are LGHNA and YNFKEQ. The CDR3 length is 15 residues. Losses at the gene ends were 2 bases for V and 7 bases for J; bases not matched to a gene: 9. CDR3: CASSQSPGTGIEAFF. CDR3 DNA: TGTGCCAGCAGCCAAAGCCCCGGGACAGGTATTGAAGCTTTCTTT.

This clone was counted between two and nine times. The rearrangement joins TRBV28 to TRBJ1-5, with 7 bases identical to TRBD1. The ends lost 3 bases at V and 6 bases at J; junction bases unmatched: 8. Per germline, CDR1 MDHEN and CDR2 SYDVKM. The length of the CDR3 is 15 residues. CDR3 protein: CASSLYTGAGQPQHF. The DNA of the CDR3 is TGTGCCAGCAGTTTGTATACAGGGGCTGGTCAGCCCCAGCATTTT.

The chain carries TRBV13 and TRBJ2-6; a weak D match, TRBD1 (5 bases). Trimming removed 2 bases from V and 2 bases from J, with 13 bases in between. CDR1 and CDR2 from the germline V gene are PRHDT and FYEKMQ (reference sequence). The CDR3 consists of 17 residues. The CDR3 nucleotides are TGTGCCAGCAGCTTAAGGGGCTCCGTACCTGGGGCCAACGTCCTGACTTTC. This encodes CASSLRGSVPGANVLTF.